This TCR beta chain was recovered during a study of Ad26.COV2.S vaccination and SARS-CoV-2 variants. Overall study context: Once or twice, 56 days apart, Ad26.COV2.S was delivered intramuscularly. Whole-study results and caveats: Placebo recipients trailed vaccine recipients in spike-specific TCR breadth. Measurements of TCR breadth and depth may have given underestimates of the total T cell responses.

Specified treatment: 15 to 20 received Ad26.COV2.S at low or high dose, single or two shots; 5 received placebo; per-sample allocation not given. At day 63 after the first vaccine or placebo injection, samples were drawn. In the vaccine, an Ad26 vector expressed the SARS-CoV-2 spike of the Wuhan strain. This clone is a singleton in its sample. Antigen unknown. Here immunoSEQ multiplex PCR was the method, and the copy in TCRdb shows in-frame clones only, minus some. The sample holds a few hundred thousand clones, 83% seen once. Sequencing used peripheral blood, obtained in a trial of Ad26.COV2.S vaccine versus placebo. This receptor was obtained from a person aged 18-65 years who received the Ad26.COV2.S COVID-19 vaccine or a placebo.

CDR3 DNA: TGTGCCAGCGTAAACAGTAACTATGGCTACACCTTC. Protein sequence: CASVNSNYGYTF. The chain recombines TRBV28 with TRBJ1-2; no reliable D call. The CDR3 extends over 12 amino acids. CDR1 is MDHEN and CDR2 is SYDVKM in the germline V gene. V was pared by 8 bases and J by 1 base, with 8 bases between.